This TCR beta chain was identified in a study of blood T cell repertoires in COVID-19. TCRdb keeps only in-frame clones here, not all; method: immunoSEQ multiplex PCR. Among hundreds of thousands of clones listed, roughly 90% were seen once. This CDR3 comprises 12 residues. Germline assignment: CDR1 GTSNPN and CDR2 SVGIG (reference sequence). V was pared by 3 bases and J by 8 bases, with 13 bases between. The study recruited people aged about 18 to 95 years across about two dozen US areas. This receptor was obtained from a woman in her 30s who had recovered from COVID-19. The specimen sequenced was PBMCs or T cells enriched from blood (not recorded which). The chain is built from TRBV30 and TRBJ1-2; TRBD1 might be the D (5 bases). The CDR3 coding sequence is TGTGCCTGGAGGCAAGGACGGGGGGGCTACACCTTC. Protein product: CAWRQGRGGYTF.